The present T cell receptor (beta chain) was sequenced within a study of post-analysis software for immune sequencing data. Study-wide context: Both relapsing-remitting and secondary progressive multiple sclerosis featured among the disease courses, as did progressive-relapsing multiple sclerosis.

Sequencing libraries made from TCR beta cDNA carried unique molecular identifiers. When about 0.9 to 10 million T cells were used, they gave roughly 500,000 cDNA molecules. TCRdb ran MiXCR on the PCR reads and lists one entry per CDR3 protein. The sample carries 700,000 to 800,000 distinct CDR3 sequences, 25% to 30% recorded once. Study conclusions and caveats: TRBV segments more frequent in patients than in controls numbered about five and included TRBV5-6, TRBV5-1 and TRBV20-1. Under F measure analysis, samples from one preparation batch co-clustered strongly. Controls showed significantly higher normalized Chao1 diversity than did multiple sclerosis patients.

This clonotype showed up just a few times. What it binds is not known. The CDR3 length is 10 residues. V was shortened by 6 bases and J by 14 bases, with 14 bases between the two germline ends. Germline loops: CDR1 DFQATT, CDR2 SNEGSKA (reference sequence). The chain has TRBV20-1 and TRBJ2-1; either TRBD1 or TRBD2 may supply D (5 bases each). This TCR was recovered from a girl aged 5-17 years with multiple sclerosis. Source material: blood. The CDR3 loop reads CSATEGLEFF. Written as DNA, the CDR3 is TGCAGTGCAACTGAGGGGCTCGAGTTCTTC.